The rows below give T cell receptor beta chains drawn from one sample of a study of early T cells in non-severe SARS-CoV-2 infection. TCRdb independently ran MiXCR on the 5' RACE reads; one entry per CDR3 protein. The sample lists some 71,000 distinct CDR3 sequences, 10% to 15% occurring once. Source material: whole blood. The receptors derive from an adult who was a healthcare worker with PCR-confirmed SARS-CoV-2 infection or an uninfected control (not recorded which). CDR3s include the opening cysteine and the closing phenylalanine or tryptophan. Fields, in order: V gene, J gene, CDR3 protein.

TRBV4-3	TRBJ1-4	CASSQEGGLNEKLFF
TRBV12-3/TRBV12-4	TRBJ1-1	CASSFEGQGKAFF
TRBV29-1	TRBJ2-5	CSVEERAKTQYF
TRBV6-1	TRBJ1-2	CASITGTANYGYTF
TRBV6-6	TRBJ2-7	CATRIGREQYF
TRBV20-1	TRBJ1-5	CSAGRDMTGNQPQHF
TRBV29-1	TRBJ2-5	CSVAVLSGGGETQYF
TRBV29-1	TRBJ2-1	CSALNRGTSMAEQFF
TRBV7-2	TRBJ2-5	CASSSGHLETQYF
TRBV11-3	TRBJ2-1	CASSLGTAFYNEQFF
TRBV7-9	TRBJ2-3	CASSLARAARDTQYF
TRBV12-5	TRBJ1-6	CASGSRATSPLHF
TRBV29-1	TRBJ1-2	CSVEGGQGFPSANYGYTF
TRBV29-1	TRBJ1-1	CSVEVSMNTEAFF
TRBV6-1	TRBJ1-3	CASNRDSLPSGNTIYF
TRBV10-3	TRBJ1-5	CAISETGTESNQPQHF
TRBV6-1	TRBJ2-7	CASSETGPSYEQYF
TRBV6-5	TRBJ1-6	CASRVTGAWSPLHF
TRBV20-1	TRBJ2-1	CSAPEIWRTSGGASSSYNEQFF
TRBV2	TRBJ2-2	CASSDWVLAGYTGELFF
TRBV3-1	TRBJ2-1	CASSHRDRYNEQFF
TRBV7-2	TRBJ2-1	CASSRDPLPFGQFF
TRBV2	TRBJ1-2	CASRVTANYGYTF
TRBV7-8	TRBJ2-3	CASSLVASDTQYF
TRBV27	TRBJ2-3	CASSLDHSTDTQYF
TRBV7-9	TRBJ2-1	CASSLDPHEQFF
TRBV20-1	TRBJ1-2	CSAREDTWGYGYTF
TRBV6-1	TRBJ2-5	CATGTSGDQETQYF
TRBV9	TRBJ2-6	CASSVVPGFPSGANVLTF
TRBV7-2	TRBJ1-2	CASSLRTGTLDGYTF
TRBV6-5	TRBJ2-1	CASKRTGGEQFF
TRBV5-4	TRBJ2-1	CASSFASGTSGRANYNEQFF
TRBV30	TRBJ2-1	CAWSPLYEQFF
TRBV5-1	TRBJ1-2	CASSSGQTGVYGYTF
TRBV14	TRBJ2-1	CASSHLRKGNEQFF